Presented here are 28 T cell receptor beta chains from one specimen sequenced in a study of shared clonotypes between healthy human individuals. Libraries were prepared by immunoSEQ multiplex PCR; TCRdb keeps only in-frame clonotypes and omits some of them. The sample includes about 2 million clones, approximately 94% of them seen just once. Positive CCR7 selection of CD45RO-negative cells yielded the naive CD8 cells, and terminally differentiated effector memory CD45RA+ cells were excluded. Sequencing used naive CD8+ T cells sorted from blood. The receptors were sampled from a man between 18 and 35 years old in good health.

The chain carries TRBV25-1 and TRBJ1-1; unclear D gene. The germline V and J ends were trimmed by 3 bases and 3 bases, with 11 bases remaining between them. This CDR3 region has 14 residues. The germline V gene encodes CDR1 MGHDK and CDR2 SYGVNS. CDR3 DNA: TGTGCCAGCAGTGATGGACCCTGGGACACTGAAGCTTTCTTT. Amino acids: CASSDGPWDTEAFF.

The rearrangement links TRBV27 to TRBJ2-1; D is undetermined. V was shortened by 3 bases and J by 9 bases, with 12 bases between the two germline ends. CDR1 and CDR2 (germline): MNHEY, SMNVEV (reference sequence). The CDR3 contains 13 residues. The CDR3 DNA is TGTGCCAGCAGTTTGGGTGTAGGCGCTGAGCAGTTCTTC. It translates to CASSLGVGAEQFF.

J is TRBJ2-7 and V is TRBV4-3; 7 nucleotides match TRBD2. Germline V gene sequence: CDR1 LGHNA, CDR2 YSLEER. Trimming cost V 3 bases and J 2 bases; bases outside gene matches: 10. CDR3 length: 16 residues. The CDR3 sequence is CASSQATTSEAYEQYF. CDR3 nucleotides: TGCGCCAGCAGCCAGGCTACCACTAGCGAGGCCTACGAGCAGTACTTC.

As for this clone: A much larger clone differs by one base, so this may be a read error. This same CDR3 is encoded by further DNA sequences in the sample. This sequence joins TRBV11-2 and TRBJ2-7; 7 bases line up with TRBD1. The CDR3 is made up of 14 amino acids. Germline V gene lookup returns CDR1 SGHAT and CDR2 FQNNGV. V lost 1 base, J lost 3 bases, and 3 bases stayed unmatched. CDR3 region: CASSLAAGGYEQYF. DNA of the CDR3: TGTGCCAGCAGCTTAGCGGCAGGGGGCTACGAGCAGTACTTC.

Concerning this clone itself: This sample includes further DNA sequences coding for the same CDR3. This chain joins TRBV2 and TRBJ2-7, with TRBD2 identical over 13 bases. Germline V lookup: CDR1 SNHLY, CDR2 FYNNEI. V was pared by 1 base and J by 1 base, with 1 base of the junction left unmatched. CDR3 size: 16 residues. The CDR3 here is CASSEGLAGGSYEQYF. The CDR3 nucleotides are TGTGCCAGCAGTGAAGGACTAGCGGGGGGTTCCTACGAGCAGTACTTC. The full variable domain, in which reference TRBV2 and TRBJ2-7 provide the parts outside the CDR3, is EPEVTQTPSHQVTQMGQEVILRCVPISNHLYFYWYRQILGQKVEFLVSFYNNEISEKSEIFDDQFSVERPDGSNFTLKIRSTKLEDSAMYFCASSEGLAGGSYEQYFGPGTRLTVT.

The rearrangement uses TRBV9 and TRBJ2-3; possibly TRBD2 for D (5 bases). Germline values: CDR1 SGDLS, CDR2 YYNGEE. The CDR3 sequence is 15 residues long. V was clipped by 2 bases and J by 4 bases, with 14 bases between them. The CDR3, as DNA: TGTGCCAGCAGCGTCTTCGGGGATAACGCAGATACGCAGTATTTT. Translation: CASSVFGDNADTQYF.

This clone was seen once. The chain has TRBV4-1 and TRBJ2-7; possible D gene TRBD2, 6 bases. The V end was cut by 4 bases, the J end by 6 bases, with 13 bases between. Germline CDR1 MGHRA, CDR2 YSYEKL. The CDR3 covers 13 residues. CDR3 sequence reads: CASSPPGVSEQYF. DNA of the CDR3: TGCGCCAGCAGCCCTCCGGGGGTTAGCGAGCAGTACTTC.

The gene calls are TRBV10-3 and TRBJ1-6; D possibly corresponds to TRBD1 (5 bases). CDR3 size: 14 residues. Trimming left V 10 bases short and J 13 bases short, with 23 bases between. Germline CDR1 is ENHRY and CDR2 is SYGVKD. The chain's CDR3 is CATNSEGAGVPLHF. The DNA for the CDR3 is TGTGCCACCAATTCCGAAGGGGCGGGGGTCCCCCTCCACTTT.

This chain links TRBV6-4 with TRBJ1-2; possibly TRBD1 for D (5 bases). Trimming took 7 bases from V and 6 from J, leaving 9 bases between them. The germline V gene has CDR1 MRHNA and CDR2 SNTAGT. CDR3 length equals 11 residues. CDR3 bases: TGTGCCAGCAAAGGGGAGGATGGCTACACCTTC. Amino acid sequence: CASKGEDGYTF.

The CDR3 DNA reads TGTGCCAGCAGCTTAGGTTATAGAGGAACCGGATACAATGAGCAGTTCTTC. This gives the protein CASSLGYRGTGYNEQFF. This chain uses TRBV7-2 with TRBJ2-1, with unresolved D. This CDR3 contains 17 residues. Per germline, CDR1 SGHTA and CDR2 FQGNSA. The germline V and J ends were trimmed by 1 base and 4 bases, with 17 bases remaining between them.

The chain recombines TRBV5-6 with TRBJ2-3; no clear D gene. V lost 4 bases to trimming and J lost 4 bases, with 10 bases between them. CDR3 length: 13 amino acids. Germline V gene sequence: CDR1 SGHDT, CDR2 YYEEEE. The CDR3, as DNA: TGTGCCAGCAGCCACCTGGGGTCAGATACGCAGTATTTT. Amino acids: CASSHLGSDTQYF.

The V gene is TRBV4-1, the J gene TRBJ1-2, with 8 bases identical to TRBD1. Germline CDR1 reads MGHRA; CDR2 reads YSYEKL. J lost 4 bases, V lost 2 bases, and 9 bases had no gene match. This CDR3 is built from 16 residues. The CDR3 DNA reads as TGCGCCAGCAGCCAAAGGACAGGGTCGTCGAGCTATGGCTACACCTTC. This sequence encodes CASSQRTGSSSYGYTF.

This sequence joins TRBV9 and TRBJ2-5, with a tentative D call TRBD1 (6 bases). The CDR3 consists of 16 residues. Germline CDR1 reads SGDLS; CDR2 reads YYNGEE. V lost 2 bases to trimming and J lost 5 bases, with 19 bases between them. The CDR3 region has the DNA TGTGCCAGCAGCGTCCGTAGTGGACAGACGTGGGAGACCCAGTACTTC. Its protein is CASSVRSGQTWETQYF. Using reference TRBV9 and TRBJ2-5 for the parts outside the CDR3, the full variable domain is DSGVTQTPKHLITATGQRVTLRCSPRSGDLSVYWYQQSLDQGLQFLIQYYNGEERAKGNILERFSAQQFPDLHSELNLSSLELGDSALYFCASSVRSGQTWETQYFGPGTRLLVL.

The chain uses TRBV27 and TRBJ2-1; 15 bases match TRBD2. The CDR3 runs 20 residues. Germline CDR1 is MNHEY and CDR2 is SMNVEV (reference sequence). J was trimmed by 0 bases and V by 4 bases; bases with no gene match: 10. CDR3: CASSSSGLAGGEGSYNEQFF. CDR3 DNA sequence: TGTGCCAGCAGTTCATCGGGACTAGCGGGAGGAGAGGGCTCCTACAATGAGCAGTTCTTC.

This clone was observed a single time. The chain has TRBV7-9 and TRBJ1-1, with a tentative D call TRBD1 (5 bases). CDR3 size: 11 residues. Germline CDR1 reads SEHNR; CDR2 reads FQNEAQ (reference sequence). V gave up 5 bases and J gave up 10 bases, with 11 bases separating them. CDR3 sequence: CASSRGVGAFF. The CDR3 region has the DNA TGTGCCAGCAGCAGGGGCGTCGGAGCTTTCTTT.

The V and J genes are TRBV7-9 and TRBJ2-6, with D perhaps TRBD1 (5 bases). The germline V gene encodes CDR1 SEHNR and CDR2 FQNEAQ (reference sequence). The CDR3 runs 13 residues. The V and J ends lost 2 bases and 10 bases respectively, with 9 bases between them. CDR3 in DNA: TGTGCCAGCAGCTTATACCAGGGAAACGTCCTGACTTTC. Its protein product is CASSLYQGNVLTF.

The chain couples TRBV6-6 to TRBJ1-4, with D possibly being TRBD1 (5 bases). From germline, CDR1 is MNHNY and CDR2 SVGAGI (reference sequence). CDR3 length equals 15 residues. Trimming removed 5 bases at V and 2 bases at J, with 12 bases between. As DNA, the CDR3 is TGTGCCAGCAGTGATCCAGGGAATACTAATGAAAAACTGTTTTTT. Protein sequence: CASSDPGNTNEKLFF.

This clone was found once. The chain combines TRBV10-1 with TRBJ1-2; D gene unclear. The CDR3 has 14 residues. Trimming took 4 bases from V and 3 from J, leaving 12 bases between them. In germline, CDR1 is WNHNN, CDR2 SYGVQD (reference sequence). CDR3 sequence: CASSASTVYYGYTF. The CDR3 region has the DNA TGCGCCAGCAGTGCTTCTACAGTTTACTATGGCTACACCTTC.

The DNA for the CDR3 is TGTGCCACCAGGACAGCAACTAATGAAAAACTGTTTTTT. It is translated as CATRTATNEKLFF. This chain uses TRBV6-1 with TRBJ1-4; the D gene is possibly TRBD1 (6 bases). Trimming stripped 10 bases from V and 0 bases from J, with 9 bases between. This CDR3 has 13 amino acids. Germline V gene sequence: CDR1 MNHNS, CDR2 SASEGT.

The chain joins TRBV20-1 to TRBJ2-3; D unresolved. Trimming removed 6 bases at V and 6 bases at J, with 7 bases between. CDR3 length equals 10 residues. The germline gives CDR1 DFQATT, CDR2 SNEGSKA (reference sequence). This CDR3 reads CSAMGDTQYF. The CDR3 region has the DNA TGCAGTGCGATGGGGGATACGCAGTATTTT.

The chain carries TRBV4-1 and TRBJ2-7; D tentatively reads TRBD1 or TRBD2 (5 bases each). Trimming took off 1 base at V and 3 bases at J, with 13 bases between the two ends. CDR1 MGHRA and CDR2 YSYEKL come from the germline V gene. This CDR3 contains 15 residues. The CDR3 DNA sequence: TGCGCCAGCAGCCAAGGTCCGGGACGGAGCTACGAGCAGTACTTC. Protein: CASSQGPGRSYEQYF.

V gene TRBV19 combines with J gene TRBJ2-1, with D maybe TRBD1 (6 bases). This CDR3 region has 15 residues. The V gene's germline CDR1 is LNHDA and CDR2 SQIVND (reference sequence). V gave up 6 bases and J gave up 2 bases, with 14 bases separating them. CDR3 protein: CASRVDSLAYNEQFF. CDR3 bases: TGTGCCAGTAGAGTGGACAGTCTTGCCTACAATGAGCAGTTCTTC.

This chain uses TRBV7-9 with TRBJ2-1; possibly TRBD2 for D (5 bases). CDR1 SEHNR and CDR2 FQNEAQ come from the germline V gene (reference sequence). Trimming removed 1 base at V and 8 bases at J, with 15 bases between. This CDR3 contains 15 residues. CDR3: CASSLEGRGLDEQFF. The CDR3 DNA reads TGTGCCAGCAGCTTAGAAGGTCGGGGTCTGGATGAGCAGTTCTTC.

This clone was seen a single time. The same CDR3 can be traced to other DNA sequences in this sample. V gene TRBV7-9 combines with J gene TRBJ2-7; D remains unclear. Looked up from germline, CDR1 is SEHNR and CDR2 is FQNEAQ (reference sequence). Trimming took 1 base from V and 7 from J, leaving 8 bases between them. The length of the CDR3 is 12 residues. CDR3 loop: CASSLEREEQYF. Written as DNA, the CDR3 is TGTGCCAGCAGCTTAGAACGTGAAGAGCAGTACTTC.

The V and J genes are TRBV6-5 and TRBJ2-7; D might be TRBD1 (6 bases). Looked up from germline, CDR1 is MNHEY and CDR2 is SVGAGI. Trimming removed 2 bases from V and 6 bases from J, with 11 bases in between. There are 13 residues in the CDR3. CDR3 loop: CASSYARTAEQYF. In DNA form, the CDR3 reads TGTGCCAGCAGTTACGCCCGGACAGCCGAGCAGTACTTC.

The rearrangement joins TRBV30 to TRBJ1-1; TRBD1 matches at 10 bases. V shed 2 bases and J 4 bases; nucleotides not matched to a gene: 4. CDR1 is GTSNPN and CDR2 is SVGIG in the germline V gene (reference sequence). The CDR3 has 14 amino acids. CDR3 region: CAWSPGQGFTEAFF. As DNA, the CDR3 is TGTGCCTGGAGTCCGGGACAGGGGTTCACTGAAGCTTTCTTT.

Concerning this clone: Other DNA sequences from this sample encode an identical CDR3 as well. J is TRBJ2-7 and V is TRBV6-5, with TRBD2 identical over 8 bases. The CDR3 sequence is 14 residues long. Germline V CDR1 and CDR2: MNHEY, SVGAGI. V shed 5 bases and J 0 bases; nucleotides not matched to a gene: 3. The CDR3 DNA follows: TGTGCCAGCAGTCCTACTAGCGGCTCCTACGAGCAGTACTTC. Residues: CASSPTSGSYEQYF.

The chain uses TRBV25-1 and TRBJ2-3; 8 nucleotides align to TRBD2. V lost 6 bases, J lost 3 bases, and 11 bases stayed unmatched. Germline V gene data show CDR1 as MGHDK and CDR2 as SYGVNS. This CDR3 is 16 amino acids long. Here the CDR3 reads CASSPEREIGTDTQYF. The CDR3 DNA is TGTGCCAGCAGCCCGGAGCGGGAGATTGGGACAGATACGCAGTATTTT.